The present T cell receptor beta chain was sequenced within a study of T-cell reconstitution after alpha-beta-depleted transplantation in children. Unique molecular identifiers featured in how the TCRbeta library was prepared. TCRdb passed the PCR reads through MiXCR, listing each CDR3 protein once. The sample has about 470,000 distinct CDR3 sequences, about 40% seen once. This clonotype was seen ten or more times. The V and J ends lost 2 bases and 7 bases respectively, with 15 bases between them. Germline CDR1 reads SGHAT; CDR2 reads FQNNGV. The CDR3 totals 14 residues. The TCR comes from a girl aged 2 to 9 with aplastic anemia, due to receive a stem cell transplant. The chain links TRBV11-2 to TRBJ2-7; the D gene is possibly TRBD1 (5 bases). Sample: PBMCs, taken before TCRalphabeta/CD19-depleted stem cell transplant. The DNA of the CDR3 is TGTGCCAGCAGCTTAATCCGCAGGGTAGAAGAGCAGTACTTC. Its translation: CASSLIRRVEEQYF.